This entry is about one TCR beta chain. This specimen belongs to a study of radiotherapy plus CTLA-4 blockade in lung cancer. Libraries were prepared by immunoSEQ multiplex PCR; TCRdb keeps only in-frame clonotypes and omits some of them. This sample has 90,000 or so clones, with about 83% found just once. This CDR3 has 15 amino acids. V lost 0 bases and J 1 base, leaving 10 bases between the germline ends. Germline-derived CDR1 and CDR2 are SGHTA and FQGTGA. The receptor's source is a human donor with non-small cell lung cancer who had stable disease on radiotherapy plus ipilimumab. The rearrangement links TRBV7-3 to TRBJ2-7; the D gene is possibly TRBD1 (5 bases). Sequencing was performed on peripheral blood, taken from a patient treated with radiotherapy plus ipilimumab. CDR3 amino acids: CASSLTPGLSYEQYF. DNA for the CDR3: TGTGCCAGCAGCTTAACCCCAGGGTTATCCTACGAGCAGTACTTC. The full variable domain, completed using reference TRBV7-3 and TRBJ2-7, is GAGVSQTPSNKVTEKGKYVELRCDPISGHTALYWYRQSLGQGPEFLIYFQGTGAADDSGLPNDRFFAVRPEGSVSTLKIQRTERGDSAVYLCASSLTPGLSYEQYFGPGTRLTVT.